One T cell receptor beta chain is described in this entry. Antigen: not known. A second PCR of 7 to 11 cycles used a sample-barcoded 5' primer and a J-beta primer mix. Template switching added a 12-random-nucleotide identifier to every cDNA molecule. TCRdb itself ran the 5' RACE reads through MiXCR, one entry per CDR3 protein. The profile shows over a million distinct CDR3 sequences, 40% to 45% of them singletons. The V gene end was trimmed by 5 bases and the J gene end by 8 bases; junction bases not matched to a gene: 10. This CDR3 spans 15 amino acids. Germline lookup yields CDR1 SGHTA and CDR2 FQGTGA. The data derive from a study of blood T cells in healthy people across ages. Findings of the study overall: The donors' CMV status was not determined, possibly confounding changes in expanded clonotypes. Fewer expanded clones and more diversity marked long-lived versus aged donors. Roughly linear declines in TCR beta diversity per million T cells occurred with age.

The chain employs TRBV7-3 and TRBJ2-3; 10 positions agree with TRBD1. The sample taken for sequencing was blood. This clonotype was obtained from a woman in her fifties or sixties in good health. CDR3 amino acids: CASSRDRGVDGTQYF. CDR3 sequence (DNA): TGTGCCAGCAGCCGGGACAGGGGAGTCGATGGTACGCAGTATTTT.